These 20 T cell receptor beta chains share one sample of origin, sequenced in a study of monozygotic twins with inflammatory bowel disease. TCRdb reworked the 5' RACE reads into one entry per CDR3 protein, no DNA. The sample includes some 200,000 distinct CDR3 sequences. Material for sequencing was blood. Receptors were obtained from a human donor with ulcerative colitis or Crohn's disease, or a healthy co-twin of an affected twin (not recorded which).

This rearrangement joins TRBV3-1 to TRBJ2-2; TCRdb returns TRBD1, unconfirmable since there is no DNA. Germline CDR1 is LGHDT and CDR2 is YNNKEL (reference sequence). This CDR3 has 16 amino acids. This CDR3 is CASSQWTGGNTGELFF.

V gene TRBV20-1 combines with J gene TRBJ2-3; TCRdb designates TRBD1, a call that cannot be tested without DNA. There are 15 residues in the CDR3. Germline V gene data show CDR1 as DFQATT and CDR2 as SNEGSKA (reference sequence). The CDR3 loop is CSASRTGPSTDTQYF.

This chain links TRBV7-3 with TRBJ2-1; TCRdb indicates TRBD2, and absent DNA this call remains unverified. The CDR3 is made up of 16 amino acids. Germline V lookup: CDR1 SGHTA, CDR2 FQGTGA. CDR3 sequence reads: CASSPLAGEDYNEQFF. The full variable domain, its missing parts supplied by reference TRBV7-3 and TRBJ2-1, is GAGVSQTPSNKVTEKGKYVELRCDPISGHTALYWYRQSLGQGPEFLIYFQGTGAADDSGLPNDRFFAVRPEGSVSTLKIQRTERGDSAVYLCASSPLAGEDYNEQFFGPGTRLTVL.

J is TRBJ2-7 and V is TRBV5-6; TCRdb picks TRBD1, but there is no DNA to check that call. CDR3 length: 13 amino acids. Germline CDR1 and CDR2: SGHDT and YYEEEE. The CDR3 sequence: CASRGDSGYEQYF.

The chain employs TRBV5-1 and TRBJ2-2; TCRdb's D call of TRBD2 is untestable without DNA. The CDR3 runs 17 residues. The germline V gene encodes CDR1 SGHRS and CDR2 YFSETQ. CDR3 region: CASSLAGLAVNTGELFF.

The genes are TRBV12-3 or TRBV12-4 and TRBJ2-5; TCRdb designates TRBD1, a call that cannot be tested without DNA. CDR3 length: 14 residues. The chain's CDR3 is CASTDGAKIETQYF.

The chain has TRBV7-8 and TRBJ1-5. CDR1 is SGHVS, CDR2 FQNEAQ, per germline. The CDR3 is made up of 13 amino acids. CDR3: CASSFGEYQPQHF.

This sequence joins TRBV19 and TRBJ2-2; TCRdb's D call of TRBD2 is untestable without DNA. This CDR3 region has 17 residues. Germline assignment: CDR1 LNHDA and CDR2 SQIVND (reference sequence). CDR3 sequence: CASSRRPSGGDTGELFF.

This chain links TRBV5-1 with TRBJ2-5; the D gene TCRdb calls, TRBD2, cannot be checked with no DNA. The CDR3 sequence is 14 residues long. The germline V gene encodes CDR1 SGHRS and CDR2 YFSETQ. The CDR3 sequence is CASSFSGSPETQYF. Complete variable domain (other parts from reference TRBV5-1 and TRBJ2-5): KAGVTQTPRYLIKTRGQQVTLSCSPISGHRSVSWYQQTPGQGLQFLFEYFSETQRNKGNFPGRFSGRQFSNSRSEMNVSTLELGDSALYLCASSFSGSPETQYFGPGTRLLVL.

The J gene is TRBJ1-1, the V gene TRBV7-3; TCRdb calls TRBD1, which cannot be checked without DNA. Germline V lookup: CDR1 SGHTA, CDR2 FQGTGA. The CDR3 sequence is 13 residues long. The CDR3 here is CASSLQGPDEAFF.

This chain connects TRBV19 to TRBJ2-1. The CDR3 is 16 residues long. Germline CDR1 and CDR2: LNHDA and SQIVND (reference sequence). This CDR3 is CASSIKSRSSYNEQFF.

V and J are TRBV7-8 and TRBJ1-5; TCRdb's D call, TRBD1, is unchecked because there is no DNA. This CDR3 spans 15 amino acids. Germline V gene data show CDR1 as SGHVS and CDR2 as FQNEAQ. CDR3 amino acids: CASSLVKGAGQPQHF.

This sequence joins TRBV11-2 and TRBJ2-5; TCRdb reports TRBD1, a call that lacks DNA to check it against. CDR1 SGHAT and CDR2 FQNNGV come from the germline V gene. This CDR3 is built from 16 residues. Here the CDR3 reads CASSKGQGINYETQYF. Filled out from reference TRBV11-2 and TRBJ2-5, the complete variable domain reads EAGVAQSPRYKIIEKRQSVAFWCNPISGHATLYWYQQILGQGPKLLIQFQNNGVVDDSQLPKDRFSAERLKGVDSTLKIQPAKLEDSAVYLCASSKGQGINYETQYFGPGTRLLVL.

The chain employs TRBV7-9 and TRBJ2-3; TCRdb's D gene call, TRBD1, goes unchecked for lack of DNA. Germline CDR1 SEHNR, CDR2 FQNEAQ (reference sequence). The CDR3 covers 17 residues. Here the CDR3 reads CASRWGWGGVVADTQYF.

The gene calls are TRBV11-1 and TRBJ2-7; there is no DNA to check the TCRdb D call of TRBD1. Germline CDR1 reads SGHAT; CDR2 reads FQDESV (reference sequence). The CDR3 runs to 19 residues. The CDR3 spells CASSLWTGRTGQSSYEQYF.

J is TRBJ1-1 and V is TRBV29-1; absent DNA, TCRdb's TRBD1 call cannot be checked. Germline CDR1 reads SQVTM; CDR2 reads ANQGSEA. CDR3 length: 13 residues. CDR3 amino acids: CSVERGPGTEAIF.

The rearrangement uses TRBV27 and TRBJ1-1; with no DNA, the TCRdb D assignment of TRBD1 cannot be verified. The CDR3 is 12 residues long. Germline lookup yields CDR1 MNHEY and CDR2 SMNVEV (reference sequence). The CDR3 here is CASRGPNTEAFF.

The CDR3 here is CASSRGDRVVGETQYF. V gene TRBV7-2 combines with J gene TRBJ2-5; TCRdb calls TRBD1, which cannot be checked without DNA. The germline V gene has CDR1 SGHTA and CDR2 FQGNSA. CDR3 length: 16 amino acids.

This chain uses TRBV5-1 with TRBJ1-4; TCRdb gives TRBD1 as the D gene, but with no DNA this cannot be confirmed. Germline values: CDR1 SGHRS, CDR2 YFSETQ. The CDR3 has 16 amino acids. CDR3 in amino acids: CASSPEGGPGLEKLFF.

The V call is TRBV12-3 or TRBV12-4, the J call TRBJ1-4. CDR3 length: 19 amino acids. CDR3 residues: CASSRLGTSPLATNEKLFF.